What follows describes a single TCR beta chain. The entry originates in a study of blood T cell repertoires in COVID-19. About the study: Acute and convalescent COVID-19 samples came from the United States, Italy and Spain. From T cells, B-cell-depleted T cells, or PBMCs came the material, which was cDNA or gDNA.

Germline values: CDR1 SGHRS, CDR2 YFSETQ. There are 15 residues in the CDR3. V was trimmed by 0 bases and J by 3 bases, leaving 10 bases between them. Authors' data handling: Amplified reference gene primers provided the basis for estimating nucleated cell counts. Clones were read by immunoSEQ multiplex PCR, and TCRdb kept only the in-frame ones, dropping some. Clonal size and the V and J genes are those of that table, whereas D and trimming came from the DNA. The repertoire consists of fewer than 250,000 clones, with around 85% occurring once and the leading ten covering over 10%. The sequence came from a woman in her forties or fifties with acute or convalescent COVID-19. The sequencing sample was made of peripheral blood. J is TRBJ1-5 and V is TRBV5-1, with a weak D call TRBD1 (6 bases). The CDR3 sequence is CASSLDAGVNQPQHF. For the CDR3, the DNA is TGCGCCAGCAGCTTGGATGCAGGGGTCAATCAGCCCCAGCATTTT.